These 12 T cell receptor beta chains came from one sample sequenced in a study of Siglec-9 on CD8 T cells in melanoma. Method: immunoSEQ multiplex PCR; TCRdb's copy keeps in-frame clones and lacks some. The sample has about 36,000 clones; roughly four fifths are singletons. The source material was Siglec-9- CD8+ T cells sorted from blood. The receptors originated from a human donor in good health.

The genes are TRBV28 and TRBJ1-1; TRBD1 aligns across 8 bases. This CDR3 contains 19 residues. With V trimmed by 10 bases and J by 0 bases, 22 bases remained unmatched. The germline V gene has CDR1 MDHEN and CDR2 SYDVKM. CDR3 sequence: CAISRLEDRALKLNTEAFF. The DNA for the CDR3 is TGTGCCATCTCCCGACTAGAGGACAGGGCACTAAAGTTGAACACTGAAGCTTTCTTT.

The chain joins TRBV7-9 to TRBJ2-1; D possibly matches TRBD1 or TRBD2 (6 bases each). Trimming cost V 7 bases and J 8 bases, with 24 bases left between them. The CDR3 is 16 amino acids. CDR1 is SEHNR and CDR2 is FQNEAQ in the germline V gene (reference sequence). The DNA of the CDR3 is TGTGCCAGCAACAATATGTTTGGGGGGCGCTTTGATGAGCAGTTCTTC. Its protein is CASNNMFGGRFDEQFF.

This clone has only a few counts. The rearrangement joins TRBV4-1 to TRBJ1-4, with D possibly being TRBD1 (5 bases). This CDR3 has 15 amino acids. Germline CDR1 MGHRA, CDR2 YSYEKL. Trimming left V 0 bases short and J 0 bases short, with 5 bases between. For the CDR3, the DNA is TGCGCCAGCAGCCAAGAGGGGGCAACTAATGAAAAACTGTTTTTT. Translated: CASSQEGATNEKLFF.

The chain links TRBV5-6 to TRBJ2-7; 9 bases align to TRBD1. Per germline, CDR1 SGHDT and CDR2 YYEEEE. V dropped 4 bases and J dropped 7; count of bases not matched to a gene: 15. This CDR3 comprises 16 residues. The CDR3 nucleotides read TGTGCCAGCAGCCCCTTAACACAGGGGGCCCCTAGGGAGCAGTACTTC. Its protein product is CASSPLTQGAPREQYF.

V usage is TRBV6-5 and J usage is TRBJ2-7, with a tentative D call TRBD2 (6 bases). The germline V gene encodes CDR1 MNHEY and CDR2 SVGAGI. Trimming shortened V by 2 bases and J by 3 bases, and 8 bases separated the two germline ends. This CDR3 is built from 13 residues. CDR3 residues: CASSYKGGYEQYF. The CDR3 coding sequence is TGTGCCAGCAGTTACAAGGGAGGCTACGAGCAGTACTTC.

The gene calls are TRBV9 and TRBJ2-3, with D possibly matching TRBD2 (6 bases). Germline-derived CDR1 and CDR2 are SGDLS and YYNGEE. The length of the CDR3 is 15 residues. Deletions cut 0 bases from V and 0 bases from J, with 8 bases between. The CDR3 reads CASSVVAASTDTQYF. CDR3 DNA: TGTGCCAGCAGCGTAGTAGCGGCTAGCACAGATACGCAGTATTTT.

V gene TRBV27 combines with J gene TRBJ2-7; weak D call: TRBD2 (7 bases). This CDR3 spans 18 amino acids. The germline V gene encodes CDR1 MNHEY and CDR2 SMNVEV (reference sequence). Trimming removed 6 bases at V and 2 bases at J, with 26 bases between. CDR3 DNA sequence: TGTGCCAGCAGCTTAACAGGGAGAGGAACTAGCGAGACCTACGAGCAGTACTTC. Translated: CASSLTGRGTSETYEQYF.

V is TRBV30 and J is TRBJ1-1, with TRBD1 as a possible D gene (6 bases). From germline, CDR1 is GTSNPN and CDR2 SVGIG (reference sequence). CDR3 length: 11 residues. Trimming stripped 8 bases from V and 3 bases from J, with 10 bases between. CDR3: CAGQGYTEAFF. The CDR3 coding sequence is TGTGCCGGGCAGGGGTACACTGAAGCTTTCTTT.

This clone was counted between two and nine times. This sequence joins TRBV27 and TRBJ1-1; tentative D call: TRBD1 (6 bases). With 10 bases removed from V and 4 bases from J, the gap between germline ends came to 16 bases. CDR1 is MNHEY and CDR2 is SMNVEV in the germline V gene (reference sequence). CDR3 length: 13 residues. The CDR3 nucleotides are TGTGCCATCGGGGGCCCCCCTCTCACTGAAGCTTTCTTT. It specifies CAIGGPPLTEAFF.

The CDR3, as DNA: TGCAGCGTTTTTGCGGGAGTTGAGCAGTTCTTC. It translates to CSVFAGVEQFF. V gene TRBV29-1 combines with J gene TRBJ2-1, with 7 nucleotides matching TRBD2. The CDR3 is 11 amino acids. From germline, CDR1 is SQVTM and CDR2 ANQGSEA. Losses at the gene ends were 5 bases for V and 9 bases for J; bases not matched to a gene: 4.

The chain has TRBV11-2 and TRBJ2-1; 9 positions match TRBD2. V gave up 2 bases and J gave up 1 base; unmatched junction bases: 3. CDR1 is SGHAT, CDR2 FQNNGV, per germline. CDR3 length: 16 residues. CDR3 sequence (DNA): TGTGCCAGCAGCTTACCCCTAGCGGGGTCCTACAATGAGCAGTTCTTC. It translates to CASSLPLAGSYNEQFF.

This clone was seen only a few times. This chain joins TRBV27 and TRBJ2-7; 8 bases align to TRBD1. Germline loops: CDR1 MNHEY, CDR2 SMNVEV (reference sequence). V was clipped by 5 bases and J by 4 bases; unmatched bases: 7. This CDR3 contains 14 residues. This CDR3 reads CASSTGQGRYEQYF. The CDR3 DNA is TGTGCCAGCAGTACAGGACAGGGAAGATACGAGCAGTACTTC.